This TCR beta chain was sequenced during a study of T cells in tuberculosis (dated by TCRdb to 2016 to 2018). Describing the broader study: In the study, CD1B tetramers and high-throughput TCR immunosequencing were combined to characterize T cells specific for the mycobacterial lipid antigen glucose monomycolate (GMM). In a South African clinical cohort, IGRA-negative adolescents, IGRA-positive adolescents with latent tuberculosis and adults with active tuberculosis were compared, with more than 8 people in each group.

At study entry, adolescents were screened for latent tuberculosis infection using a tuberculin skin test and the QuantiFERON-TB GOLD In-Tube IGRA. Immunosequencing was performed on unsorted cryopreserved PBMC, with about 100,000 T cells per clinical donor covered on average. Eleven high schools in the Worcester region of the Western Cape, South Africa, served as enrollment sites for adolescents aged 12 to 18 years. Around 10 M. tuberculosis-infected adolescents and around ten uninfected adolescents were selected, with the two groups matched for age and sex. For the adolescents, PBMC were isolated by density centrifugation from freshly drawn heparinized blood and then cryopreserved. Comments on this clone: Its antigen has not been determined. No much larger clone is present one base from it, and per-base qualities are unavailable.

The immunoSEQ multiplex PCR assay was used to generate TCR libraries, with TCR-beta and/or TCR-alpha/delta assays applied to each sample. Amplified TCR libraries were sequenced on the Illumina high-throughput platform. The original methods were these. Clustering and dimensionality reduction were performed using pairwise TCRdist distances among GMM-specific receptors from ex vivo sorted or in vitro expanded T cells. Each clinical repertoire received a mean NN-distance score, defined as the average TCRdist to the nearest 10% of tetramer-positive reference sequences. GEM TCR motif frequency was calculated as the fraction of unique TCRs that matched known GEM sequences by V/J usage and CDR3 length. Linear discriminant analysis with leave-one-out cross-validation, implemented in scikit-learn, was used to classify active tuberculosis. Imported from immuneACCESS, the table was reduced by TCRdb to in-frame sequences with V and J called. These copies leave out some clones; in studies compared against another copy, an unresolved V gene accounts for under half, and the cause of the remainder is not known. V and J calls and clone size come straight from that table; D and trimming were deduced from the DNA. This sample has tens of thousands of clones in its table, and approximately 93% of those were observed once. Together, the top ten hold under 9.5% of the sample.

Study-wide findings and limitations: Clinical samples were chosen by availability of cryopreserved specimens, and active tuberculosis cases were adults while controls were adolescents. Shorter CDR3-alpha lengths in active tuberculosis patients partly drove the smaller NN-distances, and the TCR-beta difference was not statistically significant. With the diverse GMM-specific repertoire as input, a classifier achieved 85% to 90% accuracy (AUROC about 0.93), whereas GEM motif frequencies as input gave under 75% accuracy. Smaller mean NN-distances to GMM-specific TCRs were observed in active tuberculosis TCR-alpha repertoires than in IGRA-negative controls, suggesting clonal expansion of GMM-specific TCRs.

From the cysteine up to the phenylalanine, the CDR3 has a length of 15 residues. The read is trimmed to its CDR3 DNA, 45 bases read in frame from base 1. In the germline V gene (reference sequence), CDR1 corresponds to SGHNT and CDR2 to YYREEE. V trim: 3 bases; J trim: 5 bases; unmatched bases: 7. Source material: PBMCs. This TCR was sampled from a donor aged 10 to 29 with latent tuberculosis or without tuberculosis infection. The V and J genes are TRBV5-4 and TRBJ2-5; 10 middle bases align to TRBD2. Read as DNA, the sequence is TGTGCCAGCAGCTCGAGGGCTAGCGGGGGTGAGACCCAGTACTTC. This translates into CASSSRASGGETQYF.